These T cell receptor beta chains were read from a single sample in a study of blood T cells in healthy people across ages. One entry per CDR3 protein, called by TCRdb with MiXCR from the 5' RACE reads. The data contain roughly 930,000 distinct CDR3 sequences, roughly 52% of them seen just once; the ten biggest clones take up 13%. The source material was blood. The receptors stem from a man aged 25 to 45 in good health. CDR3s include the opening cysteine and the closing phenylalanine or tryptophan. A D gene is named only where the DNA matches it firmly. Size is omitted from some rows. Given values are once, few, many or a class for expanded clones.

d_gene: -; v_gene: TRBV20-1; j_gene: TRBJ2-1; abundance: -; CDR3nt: TGCAGTGCTAATCTGGAAGGGTATGAGCAGTTCTTC; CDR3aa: CSANLEGYEQFF
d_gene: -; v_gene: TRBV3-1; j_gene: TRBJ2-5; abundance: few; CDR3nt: TGTGCCAGCAGCCCCGATAGCCGCGAGACCCAGTACTTC; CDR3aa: CASSPDSRETQYF
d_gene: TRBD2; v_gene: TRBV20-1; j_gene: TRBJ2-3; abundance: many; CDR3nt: TGCAGTGCTAGAGGACAGAGCGGGGTCCGAGATACGCAGTATTTT; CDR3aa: CSARGQSGVRDTQYF
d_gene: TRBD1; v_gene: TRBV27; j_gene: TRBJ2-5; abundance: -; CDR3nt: TGTGCCAGCAGCGACCTGACAGGGGGAGAAGAGACCCAGTACTTC; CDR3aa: CASSDLTGGEETQYF
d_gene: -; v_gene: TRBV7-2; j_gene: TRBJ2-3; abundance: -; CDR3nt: TGTGCCAGCAGCTTAGGGGGGCGGGGGCGCACAGATACGCAGTATTTT; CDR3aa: CASSLGGRGRTDTQYF
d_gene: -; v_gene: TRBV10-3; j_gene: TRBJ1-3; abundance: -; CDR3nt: TGTGCCATCAGTTCCGAGGACTCTGGAAACACCATATATTTT; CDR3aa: CAISSEDSGNTIYF
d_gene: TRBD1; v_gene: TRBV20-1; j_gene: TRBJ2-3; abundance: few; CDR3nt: TGCAGTGCTAGATCGGGACAGGACACAGATACGCAGTATTTT; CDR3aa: CSARSGQDTDTQYF
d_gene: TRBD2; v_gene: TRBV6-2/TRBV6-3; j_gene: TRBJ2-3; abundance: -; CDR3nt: TGTGCCAGCAGTTATACCCGTCTAGCGGGGGGGACGGATGCGCAGTATTTT; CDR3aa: CASSYTRLAGGTDAQYF
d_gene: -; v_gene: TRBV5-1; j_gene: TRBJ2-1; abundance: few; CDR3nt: TGCGCCAGCAGCGGGATGGGAAGCTCCTACAATGAGCAGTTCTTC; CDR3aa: CASSGMGSSYNEQFF
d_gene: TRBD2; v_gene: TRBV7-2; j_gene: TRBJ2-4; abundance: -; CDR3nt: TGTGCCAGCAGCAGAAGCGGGGGGGCCGGAAACATTCAGTACTTC; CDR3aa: CASSRSGGAGNIQYF
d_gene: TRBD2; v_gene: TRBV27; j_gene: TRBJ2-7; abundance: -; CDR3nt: TGTGCCAGCAGTTCGAAACCCGGGACTAGCGGCTCCTGCGAGCAGTACTTC; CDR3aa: CASSSKPGTSGSCEQYF
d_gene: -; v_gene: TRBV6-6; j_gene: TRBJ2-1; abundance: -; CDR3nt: TGTGCCAGCAGCGTCAGGGGGGAAAGGCAGTTCTTC; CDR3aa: CASSVRGERQFF
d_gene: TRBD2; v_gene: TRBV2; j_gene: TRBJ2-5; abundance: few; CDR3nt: TGTGCCAGACGGACTAGCGGGGAGGTACGAGAGACCCAGTACTTC; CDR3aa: CARRTSGEVRETQYF
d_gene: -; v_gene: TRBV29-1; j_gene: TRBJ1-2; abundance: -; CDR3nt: TGCAGCGTTGGGGATAGGCAGGGTGGCTACACCTTC; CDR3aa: CSVGDRQGGYTF
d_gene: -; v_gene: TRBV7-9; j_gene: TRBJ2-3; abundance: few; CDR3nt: TGTGCCAGCAGCTTAGAAGGGGGATCAGATACGCAGTATTTT; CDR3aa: CASSLEGGSDTQYF
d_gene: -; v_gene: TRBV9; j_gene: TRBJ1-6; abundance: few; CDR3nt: TGTGCCAGCAGCGTAGGGGATAATTCACCCCTCCACTTT; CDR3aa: CASSVGDNSPLHF
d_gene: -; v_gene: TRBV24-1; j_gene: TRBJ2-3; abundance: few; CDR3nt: TGTGCCACCAGTGATTATTGGGGGTCTGGCACAGATACGCAGTATTTT; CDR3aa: CATSDYWGSGTDTQYF
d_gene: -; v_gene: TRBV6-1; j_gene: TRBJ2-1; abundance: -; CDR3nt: TGTGCCAGCAGTGAAGGGACTACCCGAAAGCAGTTCTTC; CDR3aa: CASSEGTTRKQFF
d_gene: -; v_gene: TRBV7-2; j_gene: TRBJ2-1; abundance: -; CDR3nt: TGTGCCAGCAGCCTTGAGTCCAATCGGGCCTATGAGCAGTTCTTC; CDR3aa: CASSLESNRAYEQFF
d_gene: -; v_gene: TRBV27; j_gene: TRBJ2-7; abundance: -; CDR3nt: TGTGCCAGCAGTCCAGAGGCTACTAGCTCCTACGAGCAGTACTTC; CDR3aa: CASSPEATSSYEQYF
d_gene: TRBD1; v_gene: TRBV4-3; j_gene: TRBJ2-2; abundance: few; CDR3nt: TGCGCCAGCAGCCAAGTGACAGGGTGGAACACCGGGGAGCTGTTTTTT; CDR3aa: CASSQVTGWNTGELFF
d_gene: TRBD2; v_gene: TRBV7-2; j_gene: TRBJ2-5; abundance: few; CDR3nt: TGTGCCAGCAGCTTAGGTTCTGGCGGGGGAGAGACCCAGTACTTC; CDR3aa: CASSLGSGGGETQYF
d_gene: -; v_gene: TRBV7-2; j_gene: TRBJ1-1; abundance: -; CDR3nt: TGTGCCAGCAGCTCAGATGTAGGGTCGGCTTACGAAGCTTTCTTT; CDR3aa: CASSSDVGSAYEAFF
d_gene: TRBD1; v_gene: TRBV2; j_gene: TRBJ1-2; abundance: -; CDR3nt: TGTGCCAGCAGTGGTACAGGGGTCGGTGGCTACACCTTC; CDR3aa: CASSGTGVGGYTF
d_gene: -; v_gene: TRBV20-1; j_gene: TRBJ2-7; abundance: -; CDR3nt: TGCAGTGCTAGAAATCCGCGATCCTACGAGCAGTACTTC; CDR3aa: CSARNPRSYEQYF
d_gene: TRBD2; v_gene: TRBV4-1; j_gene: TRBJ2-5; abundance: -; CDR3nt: TGCGCCAGCAGCCAGTTTAGCGGGGAGCAAGAGACCCAGTACTTC; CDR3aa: CASSQFSGEQETQYF
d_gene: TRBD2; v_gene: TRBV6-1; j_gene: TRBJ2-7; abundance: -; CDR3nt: TGTGCCAGCAGAGGACTAGCGAGGGGCCTAAGTAGCTCCTACGAGCAGTACTTC; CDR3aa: CASRGLARGLSSSYEQYF
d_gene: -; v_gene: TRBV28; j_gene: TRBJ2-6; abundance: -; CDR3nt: TGTGCCAGCAGTTTTCAGGGATCTTCTGGGGCCAACGTCCTGACTTTC; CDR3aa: CASSFQGSSGANVLTF
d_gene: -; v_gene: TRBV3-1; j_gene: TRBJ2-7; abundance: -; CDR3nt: TGTGCCAGCGGGCACGGTACCTACGAGCAGTACTTC; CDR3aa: CASGHGTYEQYF
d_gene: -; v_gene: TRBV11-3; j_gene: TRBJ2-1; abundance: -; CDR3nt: TGTGCCAGCACTCTGGACGACCTCTCCTACAATGAGCAGTTCTTC; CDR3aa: CASTLDDLSYNEQFF
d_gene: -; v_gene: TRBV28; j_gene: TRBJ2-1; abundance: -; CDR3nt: TGTGCCAGCAGTCTACCCCAAACCAGATACAATGAGCAGTTCTTC; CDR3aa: CASSLPQTRYNEQFF
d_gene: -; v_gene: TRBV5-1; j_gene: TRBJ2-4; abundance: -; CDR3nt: TGCGCCAGCAGCTTGCATGATCCGCGGCGAGATGAGCAGTACTTC; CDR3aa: CASSLHDPRRDEQYF
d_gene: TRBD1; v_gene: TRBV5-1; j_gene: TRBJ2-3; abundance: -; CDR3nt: TGCGCCAGCAGATATTCCCCAGGGGGCCGGACAGATACGCAGTATTTT; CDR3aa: CASRYSPGGRTDTQYF
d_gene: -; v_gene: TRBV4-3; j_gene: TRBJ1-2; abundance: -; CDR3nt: TGCGCCAGCAGCCAACTCCAGACAGACTATGGCTACACCTTC; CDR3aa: CASSQLQTDYGYTF
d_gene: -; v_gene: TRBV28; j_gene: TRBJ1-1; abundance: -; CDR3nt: TGTGCCAGCAGTTTAAGGGTCAGGGAGACTGAAGCTTTCTTT; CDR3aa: CASSLRVRETEAFF
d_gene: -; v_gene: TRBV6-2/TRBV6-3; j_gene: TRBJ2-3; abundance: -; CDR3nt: TGTGCCAGCAGCCCCCGCAGAGCTAGCACAGATACGCAGTATTTT; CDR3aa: CASSPRRASTDTQYF
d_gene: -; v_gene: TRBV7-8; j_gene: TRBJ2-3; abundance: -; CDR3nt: TGTGCCAGCGGAGGGACAGGCACAGATACGCAGTATTTT; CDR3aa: CASGGTGTDTQYF
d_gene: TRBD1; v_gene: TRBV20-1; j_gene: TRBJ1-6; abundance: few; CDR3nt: TGCAGTGCTAGAGCCTTAACCGGGACAGGGCCTTCACCCCTCCACTTT; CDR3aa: CSARALTGTGPSPLHF
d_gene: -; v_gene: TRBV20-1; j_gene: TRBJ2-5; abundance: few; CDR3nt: TGCAGTGCTCCTACAACGTTTTCGGAGACCCAGTACTTC; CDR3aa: CSAPTTFSETQYF